This T cell receptor (beta chain) was recorded in a study of T-cell reconstitution after alpha-beta-depleted transplantation in children. Of note for this clonotype: Its antigen is not identified.

Study-wide results and limits: T-cell numbers and diversity, one year after transplant, stemmed largely from T cells that were newly produced. Roughly two months post-transplant, alpha-beta T cells reportedly originated from several hundred graft clones that had expanded. Some patients' high day-60 TCRbeta diversity was traced to surviving recipient T cells and thymic progenitors.

The germline V gene has CDR1 MGHRA and CDR2 YSYEKL. This CDR3 is 15 amino acids long. Trimming removed 0 bases from V and 7 bases from J, with 15 bases in between. Preparation of the TCRbeta library was carried out with unique molecular identifiers. Each CDR3 protein gets one entry after TCRdb re-called the PCR reads with MiXCR. Among about 1,000,000 distinct CDR3 sequences listed, about 26% were seen once. The source of this sequence is a boy under two years old who had a stem cell transplant for SCID, so the T cells may come from the graft donor. The chain links TRBV4-1 to TRBJ1-2; D remains unclear. Sequences were derived from PBMCs, mostly from graft donor cells, sampled 360 days after TCRalphabeta/CD19-depleted stem cell transplant. The CDR3 DNA reads as TGCGCCAGCAGCCAAGATCACCTTCGGGTCCGTGGCTACACCTTC. This gives the protein CASSQDHLRVRGYTF.